These T cell receptor beta chains were read from a single sample in a study of CD8+CD57+ T cells in acquired aplastic anemia. TCRdb independently ran MiXCR on the reads; one entry per CDR3 protein. The table lists about 20,000 distinct CDR3 sequences, approximately 37% of them singletons, with over 75% in the top ten. Input material: CD8+CD57+ T cells sorted from PBMCs. These receptors came from a human donor with aplastic anemia. The CDR3 runs from the conserved cysteine through the conserved F or W. The order of the fields is J gene, D gene, V gene, clone size, CDR3 protein, CDR3 DNA. D genes are given only for firm matches. Expanded clones get a size class; other rows say once, few or many, or leave the size out.

>TRBJ2-5|.|TRBV29-1|.
CSVGRDGTLVSQYF
TGCAGCGTGGGCCGGGACGGGACCTTGGTGTCCCAGTACTTC
>TRBJ1-2|TRBD1|TRBV4-1|many
CASSQQDRGGYTF
TGCGCCAGCAGCCAACAGGACAGGGGTGGCTACACCTTC
>TRBJ2-1|TRBD2|TRBV15|.
CATSRVAGAYDEQFF
TGTGCCACCAGCAGAGTAGCGGGAGCCTACGATGAGCAGTTCTTC
>TRBJ2-3|.|TRBV20-1|many
CSARDGGGTDTQYF
TGCAGTGCCCGCGACGGCGGCGGCACAGATACGCAGTATTTT
>TRBJ1-5|.|TRBV19|.
CASSIIPGGSDNQPQHF
TGTGCCAGTAGTATAATACCCGGTGGAAGTGACAATCAGCCCCAGCATTTT
>TRBJ2-7|TRBD2|TRBV7-6|few
CASSSGLAGEQYF
TGTGCCAGCAGCTCCGGACTAGCGGGAGAGCAGTACTTC
>TRBJ2-3|TRBD2|TRBV20-1|.
CSARDPPASGRGDTQYF
TGCAGTGCTAGAGATCCCCCCGCTAGCGGGAGGGGAGATACACAGTATTTT
>TRBJ1-3|.|TRBV20-1|many
CSGGSVSGNTIYF
TGCAGTGGAGGGTCAGTCTCTGGAAACACCATATATTTT
>TRBJ2-5|.|TRBV10-3|.
CAISESTGGQETQYF
TGTGCCATCAGTGAGTCGACTGGGGGCCAAGAGACCCAGTACTTC
>TRBJ2-1|.|TRBV7-3|once
CASSPGGYNEQFF
TGTGCCAGCAGCCCCGGGGGTTACAATGAGCAGTTCTTC
>TRBJ2-1|.|TRBV7-9|.
CASSLSGSGYNEQFF
TGTGCCAGCAGCTTAAGTGGGTCCGGCTACAATGAGCAGTTCTTC
>TRBJ1-2|TRBD1|TRBV4-2|.
CASSQGLRGQGGYTF
TGTGCCAGCAGCCAAGGTCTCAGGGGGCAAGGTGGCTACACCTTC
>TRBJ1-6|.|TRBV7-9|.
CASSFPTEAKWSPLHF
TGTGCCAGCAGCTTCCCGACGGAAGCTAAATGGTCACCCCTCCACTTT
>TRBJ2-5|.|TRBV20-1|many
CSARDPELASAREKETQYF
TGCAGTGCTAGAGATCCTGAACTAGCCTCAGCTCGGGAAAAAGAGACCCAGTACTTC
>TRBJ2-7|.|TRBV7-6|.
CASSLGQVSYEQYF
TGTGCCAGCAGCTTAGGACAGGTCTCCTACGAGCAGTACTTC
>TRBJ2-7|TRBD2|TRBV25-1|.
CAREGLAGGQYF
TGTGCTAGAGAGGGACTAGCGGGAGGGCAGTACTTC
>TRBJ2-7|TRBD2|TRBV7-9|.
CASSLTGMETSGPYEQYF
TGTGCCAGCAGCTTAACTGGCATGGAAACTAGCGGGCCCTACGAGCAGTACTTC
>TRBJ2-1|.|TRBV7-8|few
CASSYDATLYNEQFF
TGTGCCAGCAGCTACGACGCTACTCTATACAATGAGCAGTTCTTC
>TRBJ1-1|.|TRBV25-1|.
CASTSGQSDTEAFF
TGTGCCAGCACCTCAGGACAGTCGGACACTGAAGCTTTCTTT
>TRBJ2-1|.|TRBV7-3|few
CASSFSSYNEQFF
TGTGCCAGCAGCTTCTCAAGCTACAATGAGCAGTTCTTC
>TRBJ2-7|.|TRBV4-1|medium-sized
CASSQVRGYEQYF
TGCGCCAGCAGCCAAGTTCGGGGGTACGAGCAGTACTTC
>TRBJ2-1|.|TRBV7-8|.
CASSLGVSSYDEQFF
TGTGCCAGCAGCTTAGGAGTAAGCTCCTACGATGAGCAGTTCTTC
>TRBJ1-5|.|TRBV5-6|few
CASSLSGASRPQHF
TGTGCCAGCAGCTTATCAGGGGCTTCGCGGCCCCAGCATTTT
>TRBJ2-3|.|TRBV15|few
CATSGRRGKDTQYF
TGTGCCACCAGCGGACGTCGGGGAAAGGATACGCAGTATTTT
>TRBJ2-7|.|TRBV2|few
CASGLRTAVYF
TGTGCCAGCGGACTTCGGACAGCAGTGTACTTC
>TRBJ1-5|.|TRBV7-2|.
CASSSYSNQPQHF
TGTGCCAGCAGCTCCTATAGCAATCAGCCCCAGCATTTT
>TRBJ2-1|TRBD2|TRBV29-1|.
CSVVGLAGYNEQFF
TGCAGCGTTGTAGGACTAGCGGGATACAATGAGCAGTTCTTC
>TRBJ2-7|TRBD2|TRBV10-3|many
CAISVTSGRSSYEQYF
TGTGCCATCAGCGTTACTAGCGGGAGGTCCTCCTACGAGCAGTACTTC
>TRBJ2-7|.|TRBV5-8|few
CASSFGYSYEQYF
TGTGCCAGCAGCTTCGGGTACTCCTACGAGCAGTACTTC
>TRBJ2-1|.|TRBV2|.
CASSAGSEQFF
TGTGCCAGCAGTGCAGGGAGTGAGCAGTTCTTC
>TRBJ1-1|.|TRBV4-2|.
CASSQDSRGVPEAFF
TGTGCCAGCAGCCAAGATAGTCGGGGAGTCCCTGAAGCTTTCTTT
>TRBJ2-3|.|TRBV7-8|.
CASSFSPAPDTQYF
TGTGCCAGCAGCTTCTCGCCTGCCCCGGATACGCAGTATTTT
>TRBJ1-6|.|TRBV15|many
CATSRVAGEDSPLHF
TGTGCCACCAGCAGAGTGGCAGGGGAGGATTCACCCCTCCACTTT
>TRBJ1-1|.|TRBV7-8|.
CASSSLTYEAFF
TGTGCCAGCAGCTCCCTGACATATGAAGCTTTCTTT
>TRBJ2-2|TRBD1|TRBV19|.
CASSRQGRDGELFF
TGTGCCAGTAGTCGACAGGGTCGGGACGGGGAGCTGTTTTTT
>TRBJ2-1|.|TRBV5-1|.
CASSFSGRMNEQFF
TGCGCCAGCAGCTTTAGTGGGAGAATGAATGAGCAGTTCTTC
>TRBJ2-1|.|TRBV12-3/TRBV12-4|.
CASGGSGGRGEQFF
TGTGCTAGTGGGGGCTCTGGGGGGAGAGGTGAGCAGTTCTTC
>TRBJ2-1|TRBD1|TRBV7-2|.
CASSQQGVSYNEQFF
TGTGCCAGCAGCCAACAGGGGGTCTCCTACAATGAGCAGTTCTTC
>TRBJ1-1|.|TRBV6-5|.
CASSYSRGGNTEAFF
TGTGCCAGCAGTTACTCGCGAGGGGGGAACACTGAAGCTTTCTTT
>TRBJ1-1|.|TRBV7-3|.
CASSTPSTEAFF
TGTGCCAGCAGCACCCCCAGCACTGAAGCTTTCTTT